Each of the 15 T cell receptor beta chains below was sequenced from the same sample in a study of CD8+CD57+ T cells in acquired aplastic anemia. Genomic DNA templated the TCR beta VDJ and CDR3 profiling. MiXCR was run by TCRdb on the reads, yielding one entry per CDR3 protein. The table lists over 35,000 distinct CDR3 sequences, 65% to 70% of them singletons. Sequencing was performed on sorted CD4+, CD8+, or CD8+CD57+ T cells (not recorded which) from PBMCs. The source of these receptors is a human donor in good health, serving as a control.

This sequence joins TRBV7-2 and TRBJ1-2; D call uncertain. This CDR3 has 11 residues. Trimming removed 3 bases from V and 1 base from J, with 0 bases in between. CDR1 SGHTA and CDR2 FQGNSA come from the germline V gene. CDR3 loop: CASSFNYGYTF. CDR3 in DNA: TGTGCCAGCAGCTTTAACTATGGCTACACCTTC.

The genes are TRBV9 and TRBJ2-1, with D maybe TRBD1 (7 bases). V lost 0 bases, J lost 2 bases, and 18 bases lay in between. The CDR3 has 18 amino acids. Germline CDR1 and CDR2: SGDLS and YYNGEE. This chain's CDR3 is CASSVAYRGGEAYNEQFF. DNA of the CDR3: TGTGCCAGCAGCGTAGCGTACAGGGGCGGGGAGGCCTACAATGAGCAGTTCTTC. Complete variable domain (other parts from reference TRBV9 and TRBJ2-1): DSGVTQTPKHLITATGQRVTLRCSPRSGDLSVYWYQQSLDQGLQFLIQYYNGEERAKGNILERFSAQQFPDLHSELNLSSLELGDSALYFCASSVAYRGGEAYNEQFFGPGTRLTVL.

This clonotype has a handful of counts. This chain connects TRBV19 to TRBJ1-2; a weak D match, TRBD1 (6 bases). The V end lost 3 bases, the J end lost 5 bases, and 16 bases lay between the germline ends. Germline V lookup: CDR1 LNHDA, CDR2 SQIVND (reference sequence). The CDR3 runs 15 residues. For the CDR3, the DNA is TGTGCCAGTAGTATTGGGACATGGGCCCGATATGGCTACACCTTC. This translates into CASSIGTWARYGYTF.

The chain's CDR3 is CASSLRNAGGVGYTF. The CDR3 nucleotides read TGTGCCAGCAGCTTGCGGAATGCAGGGGGAGTTGGCTACACCTTC. This chain connects TRBV5-8 to TRBJ1-2; 7 nucleotides agree with TRBD1. Germline loops: CDR1 SGHTS, CDR2 YDEGEE. The junction had 10 bases not matched to a gene; V was cut back by 1 base and J by 7 bases. CDR3 length: 15 residues.

This chain uses TRBV7-2 with TRBJ2-1, with TRBD2 identical over 13 bases. V lost 6 bases to trimming and J lost 10 bases; unmatched junction nucleotides: 3. This CDR3 is 13 amino acids long. Germline loops: CDR1 SGHTA, CDR2 FQGNSA. The CDR3 DNA reads TGTGCCAGCAGTTTGACTAGCGGGGGGGAGCAGTTCTTC. This gives the protein CASSLTSGGEQFF.

This clonotype was detected only a few times. The chain recombines TRBV7-6 with TRBJ2-7; TRBD1 might be the D (5 bases). Germline V gene sequence: CDR1 SGHVS, CDR2 FNYEAQ. Between the trimmed V and J ends, which lost 1 base and 2 bases, there was a span of 12 bases. The CDR3 totals 15 residues. The CDR3 loop is CASSLGAGSTYEQYF. The CDR3 bases are TGTGCCAGCAGCTTAGGGGCAGGGTCAACCTACGAGCAGTACTTC.

This clonotype was counted at least ten times. The rearrangement links TRBV5-1 to TRBJ2-1; maybe TRBD2 (7 bases). With 3 bases removed from V and 4 bases from J, the gap between germline ends came to 20 bases. The CDR3 is 17 amino acids. Per germline, CDR1 SGHRS and CDR2 YFSETQ. CDR3 sequence: CASSSTLGGALYNEQFF. The CDR3, as DNA: TGCGCCAGCAGCTCCACCCTTGGGGGGGCCCTTTACAATGAGCAGTTCTTC.

CDR3 sequence (DNA): TGTGCCACCAGTGATGCGGTCTCTGGGGCCAACGTCCTGACTTTC. Translation: CATSDAVSGANVLTF. The rearrangement links TRBV24-1 to TRBJ2-6, with unresolved D. V lost 3 bases to trimming and J lost 0 bases, with 5 bases between them. The CDR3 has 15 residues. The germline CDR1 and CDR2 sequences are KGHDR and SFDVKD.

The V and J genes are TRBV15 and TRBJ1-4; no definite D call. V was cut by 5 bases and J by 8 bases, with 6 bases left in between. Germline V gene data show CDR1 as LNHNV and CDR2 as YYDKDF (reference sequence). CDR3 size: 11 residues. CDR3 protein: CATSAREKLFF. DNA for the CDR3: TGTGCCACCAGCGCGCGAGAAAAACTGTTTTTT.

The J gene is TRBJ2-1, the V gene TRBV6-2 or TRBV6-3, with D perhaps TRBD2 (6 bases). This CDR3 region has 16 residues. The germline CDR1 and CDR2 sequences are MNHEY and SVGEGT. Trimming took off 3 bases at V and 2 bases at J, with 14 bases between the two ends. The CDR3 coding sequence is TGTGCCAGCAGTTATAGCGGAGGGGTAACCTACAATGAGCAGTTCTTC. This gives the protein CASSYSGGVTYNEQFF.

The CDR3 nucleotides are TGCAGCGTTCCCGGGAATCGTAACTATGGCTACACCTTC. Its protein product is CSVPGNRNYGYTF. This chain joins TRBV29-1 and TRBJ1-2, with D uncertain. This CDR3 region has 13 residues. Trimming removed 5 bases at V and 1 base at J, with 11 bases between. The germline V gene encodes CDR1 SQVTM and CDR2 ANQGSEA.

The gene calls are TRBV7-9 and TRBJ1-1; 8 bases line up with TRBD1. J was trimmed by 0 bases and V by 5 bases; bases with no gene match: 2. The CDR3 has 14 amino acids. Germline values: CDR1 SEHNR, CDR2 FQNEAQ (reference sequence). The CDR3 sequence is CASSPGGLNTEAFF. The CDR3 DNA follows: TGTGCCAGCAGCCCAGGGGGCCTGAACACTGAAGCTTTCTTT.

This clonotype is categorized as medium-sized. The chain employs TRBV19 and TRBJ1-2, with D unclear. The ends were cut back, 7 bases at V and 4 bases at J, with 10 bases in the middle. CDR1 is LNHDA, CDR2 SQIVND, per germline (reference sequence). The CDR3 is 12 amino acids. CDR3 in DNA: TGTGCCAGTACTCCTGGGAGCTATGGCTACACCTTC. It translates to CASTPGSYGYTF.

The chain couples TRBV5-1 to TRBJ1-2, with D unresolved. CDR3 length: 14 amino acids. Trimming removed 0 bases from V and 0 bases from J, with 6 bases in between. Germline-derived CDR1 and CDR2 are SGHRS and YFSETQ. In DNA, the CDR3 is TGCGCCAGCAGCTTGGAGTCTGCTAACTATGGCTACACCTTC. Residues: CASSLESANYGYTF.

The rearrangement links TRBV24-1 to TRBJ1-6; 10 nucleotides agree with TRBD1. The germline gives CDR1 KGHDR, CDR2 SFDVKD. This CDR3 is 16 amino acids long. V lost 9 bases and J lost 2; bases outside the gene matches: 6. The CDR3 loop reads CATPDRGQAYNSPLHF. In DNA form, the CDR3 reads TGTGCCACCCCTGACAGGGGGCAGGCCTATAATTCACCCCTCCACTTT.